This T cell receptor (beta chain) was observed in a study of OX40 agonist ivuxolimab in advanced cancers. Study details: Eligibility rules accepted prior anti-PD-1, anti-PD-L1 or anti-CTLA-4 therapy, and 30% to 40% had some.

Concerning this clone: Its antigen is as yet unknown.

General observations from the study: Dose levels from 0.1 to 3.0 mg/kg saw CD4+ and CD8+ blood T cells expand clonally by week 6.

CDR1 is KGHSH and CDR2 is LQKENI in the germline V gene. V trimming: 4 bases; J trimming: 3 bases; junction bases outside the gene matches: 2. CDR3 length equals 14 residues. Only in-frame clones appear in the TCRdb table, and some are missing; sequencing was by immunoSEQ multiplex PCR. This repertoire shows some 80,000 clones, 70% to 90% found once; its top ten account for under 0.9%. This sample comprised CD4+ or CD8+ T cells sorted from blood, obtained in a trial of the OX40 agonist ivuxolimab. This chain links TRBV18 with TRBJ2-2, with 7 positions matching TRBD1. This TCR came from an adult with an advanced solid tumor such as melanoma, head and neck, liver or kidney cancer. DNA of the CDR3: TGTGCCAGCTCACAGCAGGGGGACACCGGGGAGCTGTTTTTT. Its translation: CASSQQGDTGELFF.